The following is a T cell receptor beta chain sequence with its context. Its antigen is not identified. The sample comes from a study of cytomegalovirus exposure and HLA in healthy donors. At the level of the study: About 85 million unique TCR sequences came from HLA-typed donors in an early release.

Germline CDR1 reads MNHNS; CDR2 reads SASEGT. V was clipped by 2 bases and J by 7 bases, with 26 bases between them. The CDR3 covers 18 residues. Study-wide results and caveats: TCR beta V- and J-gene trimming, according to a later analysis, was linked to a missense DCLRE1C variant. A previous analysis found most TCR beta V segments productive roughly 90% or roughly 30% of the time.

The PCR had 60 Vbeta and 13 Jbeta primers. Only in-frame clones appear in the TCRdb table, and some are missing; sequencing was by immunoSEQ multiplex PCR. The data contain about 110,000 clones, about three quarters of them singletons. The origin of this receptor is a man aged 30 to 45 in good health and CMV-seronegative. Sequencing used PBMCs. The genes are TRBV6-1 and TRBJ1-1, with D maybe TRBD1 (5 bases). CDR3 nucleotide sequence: TGTGCCAGCAGTGAACAGGGTTTGGGTTATGGCTTACTGGGTGAAGCTTTCTTT. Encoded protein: CASSEQGLGYGLLGEAFF.